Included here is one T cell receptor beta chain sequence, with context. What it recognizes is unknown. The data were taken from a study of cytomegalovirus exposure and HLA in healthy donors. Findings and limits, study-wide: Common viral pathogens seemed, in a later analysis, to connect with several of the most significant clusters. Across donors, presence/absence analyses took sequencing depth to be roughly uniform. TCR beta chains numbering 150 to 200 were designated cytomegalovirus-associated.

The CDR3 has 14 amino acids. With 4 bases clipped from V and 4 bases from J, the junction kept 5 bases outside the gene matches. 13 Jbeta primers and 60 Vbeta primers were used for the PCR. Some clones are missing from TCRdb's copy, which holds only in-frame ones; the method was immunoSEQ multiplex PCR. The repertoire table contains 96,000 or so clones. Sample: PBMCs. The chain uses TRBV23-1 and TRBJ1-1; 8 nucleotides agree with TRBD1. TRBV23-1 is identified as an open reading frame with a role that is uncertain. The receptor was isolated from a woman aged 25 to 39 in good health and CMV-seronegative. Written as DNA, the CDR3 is TGCGCCAGCAGTCGCCCCGACAGGGGCACTGAAGCTTTCTTT. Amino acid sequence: CASSRPDRGTEAFF.